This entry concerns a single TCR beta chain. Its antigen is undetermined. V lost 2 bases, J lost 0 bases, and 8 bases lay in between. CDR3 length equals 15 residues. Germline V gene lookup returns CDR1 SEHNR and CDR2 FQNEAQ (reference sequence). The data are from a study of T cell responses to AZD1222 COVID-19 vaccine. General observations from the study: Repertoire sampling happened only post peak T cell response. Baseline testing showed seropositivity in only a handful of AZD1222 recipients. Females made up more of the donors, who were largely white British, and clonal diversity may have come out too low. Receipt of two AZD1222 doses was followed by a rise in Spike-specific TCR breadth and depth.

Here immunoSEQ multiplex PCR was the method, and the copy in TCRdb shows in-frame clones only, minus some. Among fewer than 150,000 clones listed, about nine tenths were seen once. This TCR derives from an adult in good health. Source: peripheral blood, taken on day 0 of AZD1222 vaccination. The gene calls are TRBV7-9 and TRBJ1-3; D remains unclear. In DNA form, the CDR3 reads TGTGCCAGCAGCTTACGGTCAGGCTCTGGAAACACCATATATTTT. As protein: CASSLRSGSGNTIYF.